Listed here is a single T cell receptor (beta chain). Sample time point: 2015-2016 season, pre-vaccination. Donors were community-dwelling with no influenza vaccine in the prior 6 months. Cells are cTfh (non-naive CD4+CXCR5+PD-1+), split by ICOS and CD38 into double-positive or double-negative. The data derive from a study of follicular helper T cells after annual influenza vaccination. In the study overall: Days 0, 7 and 28 post-vaccination were the blood draw times. Some donors were sampled over the 2013-2014, 2014-2015 and 2015-2016 vaccinations.

Sequencing was performed with immunoSEQ multiplex PCR; in TCRdb, only in-frame clones are kept and a portion is missing. The data hold roughly 1,300 clones, with roughly 84% observed a single time. The clonotype was recovered from an adult who received the influenza vaccine. Sequencing was performed on CXCR5+ CD38+ circulating T follicular helper cells from blood, taken on the day of influenza vaccination. Documented subset: circulating Tfh, non-naive CD4+CXCR5+PD-1+ (ICOS+CD38+ or ICOS-CD38-).

CDR3 nucleotide sequence: TGTGCCAGCAGTCCCCTAGGACTAGCGAGAAAATATATCAGCTCCTACGAGCAGTACTTC. Protein sequence: CASSPLGLARKYISSYEQYF. The chain combines TRBV27 with TRBJ2-7; TRBD2 matches at 9 bases. The CDR3 consists of 20 residues. CDR1 MNHEY and CDR2 SMNVEV come from the germline V gene (reference sequence). Germline trimming cut 5 bases from V and 0 bases from J; bases unmatched to any gene: 20.